The TCR beta chain described here comes from a study of shared clonotypes between healthy human individuals. It was across several immunoSEQ plates that each subset's genomic DNA was evenly split. Using immunoSEQ multiplex PCR, the repertoire was profiled, and TCRdb retains in-frame clones only, with some absent. The table shows about 500,000 clones, with roughly three quarters occurring only once. V dropped 4 bases and J dropped 6; count of bases not matched to a gene: 5. CDR3 size: 14 residues. Looked up from germline, CDR1 is LGHNA and CDR2 is YSLEER. Study results and limitations: Investigators collected only blood, and repertoires in tissues likely differ.

Among the donors, all were Caucasian adults who lived in Nashville, Tennessee. As for this clone: Its specificity is unknown.

The sequenced sample was PBMCs. V usage is TRBV4-3 and J usage is TRBJ1-4; 7 bases line up with TRBD1. This TCR was sampled from a woman aged 40 to 50 in good health. Some clones in this sample may be carry-over from other donors' samples. The CDR3, as DNA: TGCGCCAGCAGCCGGCAGGGGGACGATGAAAAACTGTTTTTT. Translated, it gives CASSRQGDDEKLFF.